This T cell receptor (beta chain) was sequenced for a study of pediatric ulcerative colitis. Findings and caveats of the study: Ulcerative colitis patients shared more blood-rectal clones than controls. A couple of rectal clonotypes were found only in ulcerative colitis patients, all of them.

Germline V gives CDR1 SEHNR, CDR2 FQNEAQ (reference sequence). V was trimmed by 5 bases and J by 3 bases, leaving 22 bases between them. CDR3 length: 17 residues. The survey-level immunoSEQ assay was used. Each sample received Survey-level depth of up to 500,000 reads. The assay was immunoSEQ multiplex PCR, and TCRdb's table has in-frame clones only and misses some. The sample yields tens of thousands of clones, 78% seen once. About this clone itself: Its specificity is unknown.

During colonoscopy, one to two rectal pinch biopsies were collected. The sequence was collected from a girl aged 5 to 17 with moderate ulcerative colitis. The sequenced material came from gut tissue. The chain carries TRBV7-9 and TRBJ1-1; D is undetermined. In DNA form, the CDR3 reads TGTGCCAGCAGCCCGAGCGTCAACCTACCTACGGACACTGAAGCTTTCTTT. Translation: CASSPSVNLPTDTEAFF.